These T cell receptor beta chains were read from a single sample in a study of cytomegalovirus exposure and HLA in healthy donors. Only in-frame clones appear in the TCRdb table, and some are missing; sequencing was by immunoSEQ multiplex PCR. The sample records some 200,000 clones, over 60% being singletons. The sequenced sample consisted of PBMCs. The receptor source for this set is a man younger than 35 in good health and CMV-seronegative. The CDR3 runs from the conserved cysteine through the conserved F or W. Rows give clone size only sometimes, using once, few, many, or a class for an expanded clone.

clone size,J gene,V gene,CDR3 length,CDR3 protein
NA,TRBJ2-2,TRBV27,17,CASSFPAGKGNTGELFF
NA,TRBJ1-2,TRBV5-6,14,CASKPGQGFYGYTF
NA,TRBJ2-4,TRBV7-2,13,CASSLNTQNIQYF
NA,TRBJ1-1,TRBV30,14,CAWSLTGALTEAFF
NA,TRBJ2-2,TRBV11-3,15,CASSPGQGNTGELFF
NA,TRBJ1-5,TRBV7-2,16,CASSPDGHLGNQPQHF
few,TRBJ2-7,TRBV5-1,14,CASSFGTEGYEQYF
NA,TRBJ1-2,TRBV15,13,CATSQRQEYGYTF
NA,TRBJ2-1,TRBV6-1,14,CASSELGSYNEQFF
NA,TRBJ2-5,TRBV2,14,CASSEWTGSETQYF
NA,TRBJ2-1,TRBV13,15,CASRLSGGSYNEQFF
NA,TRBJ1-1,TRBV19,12,CASSRPGLEAFF
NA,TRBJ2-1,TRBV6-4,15,CASSDSTGGYNEQFF
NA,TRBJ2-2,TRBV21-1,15,CASNWTGVGVGELFF
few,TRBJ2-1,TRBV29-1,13,CSVQRLAGNEQFF
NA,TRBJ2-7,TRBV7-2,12,CASSRGGYEQYF
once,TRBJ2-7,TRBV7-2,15,CASSLASGGAYEQYF
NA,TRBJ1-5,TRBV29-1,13,CSAGTGSNQPQHF
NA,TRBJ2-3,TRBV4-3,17,CASSQFWGGPRGDTQYF
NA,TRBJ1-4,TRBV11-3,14,CASSYRGGDEKLFF
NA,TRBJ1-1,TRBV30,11,CAWSVGGWAFF
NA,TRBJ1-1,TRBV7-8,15,CASSEQTGMNTEAFF
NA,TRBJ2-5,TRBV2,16,CASRTPPSGGQGTQYF
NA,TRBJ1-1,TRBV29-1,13,CSVPGTGFAEAFF
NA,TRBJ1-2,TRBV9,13,CASSVTGSYGYTF
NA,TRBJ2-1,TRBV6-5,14,CASSYRGKYNEQFF
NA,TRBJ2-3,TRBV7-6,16,CASSLGTGVGPDTQYF
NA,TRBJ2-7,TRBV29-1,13,CSVRTGLSYEQYF
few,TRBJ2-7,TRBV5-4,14,CASSLGTEAYEQYF
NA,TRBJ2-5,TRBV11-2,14,CASSPGTGGETQYF
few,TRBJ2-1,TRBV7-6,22,CASSLPRTSGITNAAAYNEQFF
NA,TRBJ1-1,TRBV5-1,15,CASSPRQGARTEAFF
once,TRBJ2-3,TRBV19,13,CASSLTSTDTQYF
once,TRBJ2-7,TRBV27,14,CASSRTVRTYEQYF
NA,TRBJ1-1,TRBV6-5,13,CASRGTGDTEAFF
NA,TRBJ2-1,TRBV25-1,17,CASSEPWTGEGTNEQFF
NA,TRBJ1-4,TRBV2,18,CASSPLSDRGPTNEKLFF
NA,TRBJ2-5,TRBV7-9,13,CASSLRQQETQYF
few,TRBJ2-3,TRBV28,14,CASSPQGAVHTQYF
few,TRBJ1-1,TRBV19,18,CASSIKPLGDRLNTEAFF
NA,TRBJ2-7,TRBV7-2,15,CASSPTSGSSYEQYF
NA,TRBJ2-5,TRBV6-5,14,CASRSPGGVETQYF
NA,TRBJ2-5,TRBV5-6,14,CASSLVVAPGTQYF
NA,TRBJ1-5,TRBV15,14,CATSRGDRNQPQHF
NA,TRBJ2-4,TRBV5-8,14,CASSLGGVANIQYF
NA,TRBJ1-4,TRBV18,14,CASSLRGTNEKLFF
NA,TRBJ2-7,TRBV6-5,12,CASSPQGHEQYF
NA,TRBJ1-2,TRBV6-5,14,CASSTPDRNYGYTF
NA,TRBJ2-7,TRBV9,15,CASSAGDRGFYEQYF
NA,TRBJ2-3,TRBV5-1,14,CASSGGVSTDTQYF
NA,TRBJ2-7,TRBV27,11,CASSLGALQYF
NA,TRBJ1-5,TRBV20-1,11,CSARIYESQHF
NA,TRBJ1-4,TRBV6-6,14,CASSSRTGDEKLFF